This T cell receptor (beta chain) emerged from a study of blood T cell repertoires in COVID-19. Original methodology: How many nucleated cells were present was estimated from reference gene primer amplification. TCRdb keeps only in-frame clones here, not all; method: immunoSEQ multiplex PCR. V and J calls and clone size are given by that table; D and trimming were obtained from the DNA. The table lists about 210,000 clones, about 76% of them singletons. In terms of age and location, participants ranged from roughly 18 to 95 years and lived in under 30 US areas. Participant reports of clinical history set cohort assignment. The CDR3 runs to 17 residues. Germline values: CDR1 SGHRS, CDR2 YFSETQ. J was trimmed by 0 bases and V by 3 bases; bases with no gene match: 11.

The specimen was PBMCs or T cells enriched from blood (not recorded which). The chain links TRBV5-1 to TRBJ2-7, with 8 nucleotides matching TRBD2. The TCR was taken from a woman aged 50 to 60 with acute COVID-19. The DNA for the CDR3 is TGCGCCAGCAGCTCTTCTGACAGCGGGGGAAGCTCCTACGAGCAGTACTTC. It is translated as CASSSSDSGGSSYEQYF.